The 17 T cell receptor beta chains below were found in one sample sequenced in a study of molecular identifiers for immune sequencing clone quantification. MiXCR was run by TCRdb on the PCR reads, yielding one entry per CDR3 protein. This table has a few hundred thousand distinct CDR3 sequences, about a quarter appearing once. The sequenced sample consisted of naive CD8+ T cells from blood, with Jurkat cell RNA spiked in. Subset of the sample: FACS-sorted CD8+CD4-CCR7+CD45RA+ naive T cells. The receptors here all came from a human donor in good health. Some libraries in this study had Jurkat cell RNA spiked in.

This clonotype has a count of ten or more. This chain joins TRBV7-9 and TRBJ2-3; D not certain. This CDR3 contains 15 residues. The germline V and J ends were trimmed by 2 bases and 2 bases, with 11 bases remaining between them. CDR1 and CDR2 from the germline V gene are SEHNR and FQNEAQ (reference sequence). The CDR3 spells CASSLLRQFTDTQYF. The CDR3 DNA follows: TGTGCCAGCAGCTTATTACGGCAGTTCACAGATACGCAGTATTTT.

This clonotype was seen ten or more times. The CDR3 bases are TGCGCCAGCAGCCAAGACCGGGTGAACACCGGGGAGCTGTTTTTT. Its protein is CASSQDRVNTGELFF. The chain uses TRBV4-3 and TRBJ2-2; no clear D gene. From germline, CDR1 is LGHNA and CDR2 YSLEER. CDR3 length equals 15 residues. The ends were cut back, 0 bases at V and 1 base at J, with 6 bases in the middle.

The rearrangement links TRBV18 to TRBJ2-3, with TRBD2 matching over 11 bases. This CDR3 has 17 amino acids. J was trimmed by 3 bases and V by 6 bases; bases with no gene match: 11. Germline-derived CDR1 and CDR2 are KGHSH and LQKENI. CDR3 sequence: CASSSRPGTSGTDTQYF. The CDR3, as DNA: TGTGCCAGCTCGTCTCGCCCCGGGACTAGCGGAACAGATACGCAGTATTTT.

This clonotype was detected only a few times. The CDR3 region is CASSQDAGPRVREQYF. For the CDR3, the DNA is TGCGCCAGCAGCCAAGATGCCGGGCCCCGGGTGAGGGAGCAGTACTTC. This chain links TRBV4-3 with TRBJ2-7, with D unclear. The CDR3 loop spans 16 amino acids. The V end lost 0 bases, the J end lost 7 bases, and 19 bases lay between the germline ends. Germline loops: CDR1 LGHNA, CDR2 YSLEER.

The CDR3 protein is CASSLFLGNNEQFF. As DNA, the CDR3 is TGTGCCAGCAGTTTATTCCTAGGGAACAATGAGCAGTTCTTC. The V and J genes are TRBV27 and TRBJ2-1; no clear D. This CDR3 contains 14 residues. Trimming shortened V by 1 base and J by 5 bases, and 9 bases separated the two germline ends. Per germline, CDR1 MNHEY and CDR2 SMNVEV (reference sequence).

The chain recombines TRBV20-1 with TRBJ2-3, with 13 bases matching TRBD2. The CDR3 length is 18 residues. Germline V gene sequence: CDR1 DFQATT, CDR2 SNEGSKA (reference sequence). V lost 4 bases, J lost 2 bases, and 12 bases stayed unmatched. CDR3 nucleotides: TGCAGTGCTACGGGCCCGGGACTAGCGGGGATGCTCACAGATACGCAGTATTTT. Protein sequence: CSATGPGLAGMLTDTQYF.

The J gene is TRBJ2-1, the V gene TRBV11-2; D might be TRBD2 (6 bases). The CDR3 covers 14 residues. CDR1 SGHAT and CDR2 FQNNGV come from the germline V gene. Trimming pared 4 bases from V and 9 bases from J, leaving 16 bases between. The CDR3 is CASSSDPGDGEQFF. CDR3 DNA: TGTGCCAGCAGCTCAGATCCGGGGGATGGTGAGCAGTTCTTC. The full variable domain, in which reference TRBV11-2 and TRBJ2-1 provide the parts outside the CDR3, is EAGVAQSPRYKIIEKRQSVAFWCNPISGHATLYWYQQILGQGPKLLIQFQNNGVVDDSQLPKDRFSAERLKGVDSTLKIQPAKLEDSAVYLCASSSDPGDGEQFFGPGTRLTVL.

The table lists this clonotype with many counts. The chain couples TRBV23-1 to TRBJ2-3; D gene ambiguous. TRBV23-1 is designated an ORF whose function remains uncertain. The CDR3 sequence is 12 residues long. Trimming left V 11 bases short and J 0 bases short, with 9 bases between. CDR3 in DNA: TGCGCCTCCGAGGAAAGCACAGATACGCAGTATTTT. Its protein product is CASEESTDTQYF.

The V gene is TRBV10-3, the J gene TRBJ2-5; D is unresolved. This CDR3 is 13 amino acids long. The ends were cut back, 3 bases at V and 5 bases at J, with 10 bases in the middle. Germline V gene data show CDR1 as ENHRY and CDR2 as SYGVKD. The CDR3 DNA reads as TGTGCCATCAGTGACAGTGTTAGGGAGACCCAGTACTTC. Its translation: CAISDSVRETQYF.

This clonotype was counted at least ten times. The chain has TRBV2 and TRBJ2-5, with 8 positions matching TRBD2. After removal of 3 bases from V and 2 bases from J, the junction contained 8 bases not matched to a gene. Germline loops: CDR1 SNHLY, CDR2 FYNNEI. The CDR3 consists of 16 residues. CDR3 in amino acids: CASSEPPTSGQETQYF. DNA for the CDR3: TGTGCCAGCAGTGAGCCCCCAACTAGCGGACAAGAGACCCAGTACTTC.

This clonotype was found a few times. The chain couples TRBV30 to TRBJ2-7; D is unclear. This CDR3 has 12 residues. The germline V gene encodes CDR1 GTSNPN and CDR2 SVGIG (reference sequence). The V gene lost 2 bases and the J gene lost 5 bases, with 10 bases spanning the gap. Written as DNA, the CDR3 is TGTGCCTGGAGTACCAACATGGACGAGCAGTACTTC. This sequence encodes CAWSTNMDEQYF. Full variable domain (missing parts from reference TRBV30 and TRBJ2-7): SQTIHQWPATLVQPVGSPLSLECTVEGTSNPNLYWYRQAAGRGLQLLFYSVGIGQISSEVPQNLSASRPQDRQFILSSKKLLLSDSGFYLCAWSTNMDEQYFGPGTRLTVT.

The table lists this clonotype with a few counts. The genes are TRBV7-9 and TRBJ1-1; D uncertain. The V and J ends lost 5 bases and 2 bases respectively, with 15 bases between them. The CDR3 spans 15 residues. The germline V gene encodes CDR1 SEHNR and CDR2 FQNEAQ (reference sequence). The CDR3 region has the DNA TGTGCCAGCAGCCCCAATGAGCGGGGAAACACTGAAGCTTTCTTT. Translated: CASSPNERGNTEAFF.

This clonotype was detected many times. This chain connects TRBV28 to TRBJ2-3, with D perhaps TRBD2 (5 bases). V lost 5 bases, J lost 4 bases, and 13 bases lay in between. Germline loops: CDR1 MDHEN, CDR2 SYDVKM. This CDR3 comprises 14 residues. The CDR3 loop is CASSTRTSPDTQYF. CDR3 bases: TGTGCCAGCAGTACTCGGACTTCCCCAGATACGCAGTATTTT. Full variable domain (outside the CDR3, taken from reference TRBV28 and TRBJ2-3): DVKVTQSSRYLVKRTGEKVFLECVQDMDHENMFWYRQDPGLGLRLIYFSYDVKMKEKGDIPEGYSVSREKKERFSLILESASTNQTSMYLCASSTRTSPDTQYFGPGTRLTVL.

With respect to this clonotype: No conserved phenylalanine or tryptophan is present at the end of the CDR3, so a read error is the likely explanation. The limits of the CDR3 on the DNA are not certain, so only TCRdb's listed CDR3 is given. J is TRBJ2-1 and V is TRBV27; the table gives TRBD1 as D, unverified against the DNA. The CDR3 has 14 residues if both end residues are counted. CDR1 and CDR2 (germline): MNHEY, SMNVEV (reference sequence). The CDR3 loop reads CASRPGTEYNEKFI.

This clonotype was recorded many times. The rearrangement joins TRBV7-2 to TRBJ2-2; D not certain. Germline V gene data show CDR1 as SGHTA and CDR2 as FQGNSA. V lost 4 bases, J lost 13 bases, and 13 bases lay in between. This CDR3 spans 12 amino acids. CDR3 sequence reads: CASSSSATGLFF. The CDR3 DNA follows: TGTGCCAGCAGCTCCTCCGCAACGGGGCTGTTTTTT. Combining the CDR3 with reference TRBV7-2 and TRBJ2-2 gives the whole variable domain GAGVSQSPSNKVTEKGKDVELRCDPISGHTALYWYRQSLGQGLEFLIYFQGNSAPDKSGLPSDRFSAERTGGSVSTLTIQRTQQEDSAVYLCASSSSATGLFFGEGSRLTVL.

This clonotype came up a few times. This chain uses TRBV19 with TRBJ1-5, with D unclear. There are 14 residues in the CDR3. Trimming left V 6 bases short and J 2 bases short, with 11 bases between. The germline CDR1 and CDR2 sequences are LNHDA and SQIVND (reference sequence). The CDR3 DNA reads as TGTGCCAGTAGAGGAGCCGAGGGCAATCAGCCCCAGCATTTT. It codes for CASRGAEGNQPQHF. The full variable domain, its missing parts supplied by reference TRBV19 and TRBJ1-5, is DGGITQSPKYLFRKEGQNVTLSCEQNLNHDAMYWYRQDPGQGLRLIYYSQIVNDFQKGDIAEGYSVSREKKESFPLTVTSAQKNPTAFYLCASRGAEGNQPQHFGDGTRLSIL.

Comment on this clonotype: A much larger clone sits a single nucleotide away, making a read error possible. This chain uses TRBV6-1 with TRBJ2-1; D not resolved. The CDR3 contains 12 residues. Looked up from germline, CDR1 is MNHNS and CDR2 is SASEGT. For the CDR3, the DNA is TGTGCCAGCAGTGAAGCGCTTCAGCGTTTGGCCTTC. It encodes CASSEALQRLAF.